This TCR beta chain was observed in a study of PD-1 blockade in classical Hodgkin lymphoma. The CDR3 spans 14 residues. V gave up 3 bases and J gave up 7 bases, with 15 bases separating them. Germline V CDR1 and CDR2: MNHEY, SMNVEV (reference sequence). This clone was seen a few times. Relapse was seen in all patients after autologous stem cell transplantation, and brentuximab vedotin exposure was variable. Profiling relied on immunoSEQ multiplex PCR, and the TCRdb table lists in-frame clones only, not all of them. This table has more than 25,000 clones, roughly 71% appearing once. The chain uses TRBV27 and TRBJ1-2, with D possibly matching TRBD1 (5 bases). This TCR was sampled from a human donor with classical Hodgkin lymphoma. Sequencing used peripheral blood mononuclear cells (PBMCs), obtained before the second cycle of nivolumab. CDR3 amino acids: CASSFVGVGAGYTF. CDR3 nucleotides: TGTGCCAGCAGTTTTGTTGGGGTTGGGGCTGGCTACACCTTC.